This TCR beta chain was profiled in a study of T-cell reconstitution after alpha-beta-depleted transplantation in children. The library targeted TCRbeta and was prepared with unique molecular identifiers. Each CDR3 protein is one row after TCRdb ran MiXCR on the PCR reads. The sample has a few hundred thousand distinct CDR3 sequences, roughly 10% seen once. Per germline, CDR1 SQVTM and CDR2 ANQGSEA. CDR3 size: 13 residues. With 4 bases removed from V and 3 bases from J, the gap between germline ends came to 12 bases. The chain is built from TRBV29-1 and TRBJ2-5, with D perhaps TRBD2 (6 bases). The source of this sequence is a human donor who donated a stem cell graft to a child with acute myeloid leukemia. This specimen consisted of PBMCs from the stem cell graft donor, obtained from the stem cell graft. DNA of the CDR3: TGCAGCGTTGGATGGGGGGACGAAGAGACCCAGTACTTC. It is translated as CSVGWGDEETQYF.